This T cell receptor beta chain was recovered during a study of PD-1 blockade in mismatch repair-deficient tumors (dated by TCRdb to about 2017). About the study as a whole: Between September 2013 and September 2016, the trial enrolled some 86 consecutive patients with approximately 11 mismatch repair-deficient cancer types, every one of whom had been previously treated and was progressing. Tumor-associated T cell clones were tracked in the peripheral blood of patients responding to PD-1 blockade by deep sequencing of TCR CDR3 regions.

Inclusive of the bounding cysteine and phenylalanine, the CDR3 is 14 residues long. The read is trimmed to its CDR3 DNA, 42 bases read in frame from base 1. Based on the germline V gene (reference sequence), the CDR1 and CDR2 sequences are MNHEY and SMNVEV. Germline trimming amounts to 3 bases on V and 4 bases on J, with 4 as the count of junction bases outside the gene matches. Libraries came from the immunoSEQ multiplex PCR assay. TCRdb carries this immuneACCESS record with in-frame sequences only. Its versions omit some clonotypes, under half of them owing to an unresolved V gene in the studies checked, with the rest unexplained. In this sample the table shows 120,000 or so clones, around 87% of which occur a single time. The ten largest clones take up about 13% of the sample. Mismatch repair deficiency was established in every enrolled patient by polymerase chain reaction or immunohistochemistry. TCR sequencing was performed for a few patients who responded to pembrolizumab therapy. In the phase II trial, pembrolizumab PD-1 blockade was tested prospectively in advanced mismatch repair-deficient cancers, no matter which tissue of origin the cancers came from. Peripheral blood T cell samples were gathered serially, both before PD-1 blockade started and at multiple time points afterward. Blood sampling times were expressed in weeks after the first pembrolizumab dose.

As concerns this clone: No cognate antigen has been identified for it. No base-level quality is on record; no much larger clone is a single base apart.

What the authors observed across the whole study: Clones residing in the tumor, which were often undetectable in blood before treatment, expanded quickly after pembrolizumab and then contracted, generally before radiologic responses.

The starting material was peripheral blood, obtained 44 weeks after starting pembrolizumab. The source of this sequence is an adult with mismatch repair-deficient cancer. This chain is built from TRBV27 and TRBJ2-5; TRBD1 aligns with 8 central bases. For the CDR3, the sequence is CASSLLTGGETQYF. The nucleotides are TGTGCCAGCAGTTTGCTTACAGGGGGAGAGACCCAGTACTTC.